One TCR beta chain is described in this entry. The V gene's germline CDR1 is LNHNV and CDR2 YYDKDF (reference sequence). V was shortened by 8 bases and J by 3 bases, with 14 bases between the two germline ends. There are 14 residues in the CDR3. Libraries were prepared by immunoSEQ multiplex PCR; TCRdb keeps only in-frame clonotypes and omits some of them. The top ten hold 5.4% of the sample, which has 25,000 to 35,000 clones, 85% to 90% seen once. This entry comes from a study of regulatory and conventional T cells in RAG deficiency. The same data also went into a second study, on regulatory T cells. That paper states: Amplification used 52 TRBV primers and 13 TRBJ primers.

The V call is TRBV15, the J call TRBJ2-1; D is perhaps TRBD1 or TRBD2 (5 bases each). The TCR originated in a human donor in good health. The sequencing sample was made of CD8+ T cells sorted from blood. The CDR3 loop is CATGGEQLYNEQFF. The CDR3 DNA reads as TGTGCCACCGGGGGAGAGCAGCTCTACAATGAGCAGTTCTTC.